This TCR beta chain originates from a study of shared clonotypes between healthy human individuals. Across the whole study: Donors, aged 18 to 49, were a couple of women and three men.

The V and J ends lost 5 bases and 0 bases respectively, with 11 bases between them. The germline CDR1 and CDR2 sequences are SNHLY and FYNNEI. The CDR3 is 15 residues long. As concerns this clone: Its cognate antigen is unknown.

Study donors comprised healthy, HIV-negative adults devoid of recent acute infection or vaccination. Study-level findings and limits: Naive subsets tended to show greater estimated richness than memory subsets.

The repertoire was sequenced with immunoSEQ multiplex PCR; TCRdb's copy has only in-frame clones and lacks some. The sample consists of some 980,000 clones, approximately 76% of them appearing once. This receptor was identified in a man younger than 35 in good health. J is TRBJ1-5 and V is TRBV2, with D perhaps TRBD1 (6 bases). What was sequenced was memory CD4+ T cells sorted from blood. As for subset: CD45RA-negative fraction. CDR3 residues: CASSSRGFSNQPQHF. The CDR3 DNA reads as TGTGCCAGCAGTTCCAGGGGATTTAGCAATCAGCCCCAGCATTTT.